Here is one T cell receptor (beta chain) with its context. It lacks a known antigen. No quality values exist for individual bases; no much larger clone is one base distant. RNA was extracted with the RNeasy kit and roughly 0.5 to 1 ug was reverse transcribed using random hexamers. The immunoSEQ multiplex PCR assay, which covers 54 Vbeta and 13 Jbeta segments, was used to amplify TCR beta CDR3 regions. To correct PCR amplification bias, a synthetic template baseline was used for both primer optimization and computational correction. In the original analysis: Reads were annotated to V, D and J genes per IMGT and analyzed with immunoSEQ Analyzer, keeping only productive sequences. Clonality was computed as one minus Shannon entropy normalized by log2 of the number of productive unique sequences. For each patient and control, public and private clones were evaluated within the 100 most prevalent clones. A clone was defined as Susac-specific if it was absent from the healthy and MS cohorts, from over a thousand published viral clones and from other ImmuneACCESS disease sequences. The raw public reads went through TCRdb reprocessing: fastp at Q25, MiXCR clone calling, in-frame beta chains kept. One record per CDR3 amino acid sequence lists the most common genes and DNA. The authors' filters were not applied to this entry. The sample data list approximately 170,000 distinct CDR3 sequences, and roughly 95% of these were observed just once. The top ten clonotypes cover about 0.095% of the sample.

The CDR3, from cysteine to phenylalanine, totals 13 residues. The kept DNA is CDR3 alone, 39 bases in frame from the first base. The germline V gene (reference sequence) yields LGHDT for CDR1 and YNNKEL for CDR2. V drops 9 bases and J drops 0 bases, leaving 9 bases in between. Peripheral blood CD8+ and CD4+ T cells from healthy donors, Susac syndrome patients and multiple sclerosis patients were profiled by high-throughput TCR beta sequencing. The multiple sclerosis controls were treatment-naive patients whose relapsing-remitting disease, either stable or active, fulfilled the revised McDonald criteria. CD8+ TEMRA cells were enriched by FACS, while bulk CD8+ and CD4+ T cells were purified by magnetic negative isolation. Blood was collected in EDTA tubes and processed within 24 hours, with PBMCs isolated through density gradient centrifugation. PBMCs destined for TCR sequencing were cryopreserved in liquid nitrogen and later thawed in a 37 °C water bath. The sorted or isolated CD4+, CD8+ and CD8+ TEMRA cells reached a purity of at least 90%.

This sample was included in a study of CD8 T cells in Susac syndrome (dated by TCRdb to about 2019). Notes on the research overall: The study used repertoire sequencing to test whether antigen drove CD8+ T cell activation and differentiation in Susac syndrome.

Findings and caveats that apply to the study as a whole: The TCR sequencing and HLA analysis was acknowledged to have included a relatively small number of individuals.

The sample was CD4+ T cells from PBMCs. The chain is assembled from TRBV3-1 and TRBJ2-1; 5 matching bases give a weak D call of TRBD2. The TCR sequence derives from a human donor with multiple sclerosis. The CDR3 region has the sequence CASGESSYNEQFF. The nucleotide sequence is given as TGTGCCAGTGGGGAGAGCTCCTACAATGAGCAGTTCTTC.